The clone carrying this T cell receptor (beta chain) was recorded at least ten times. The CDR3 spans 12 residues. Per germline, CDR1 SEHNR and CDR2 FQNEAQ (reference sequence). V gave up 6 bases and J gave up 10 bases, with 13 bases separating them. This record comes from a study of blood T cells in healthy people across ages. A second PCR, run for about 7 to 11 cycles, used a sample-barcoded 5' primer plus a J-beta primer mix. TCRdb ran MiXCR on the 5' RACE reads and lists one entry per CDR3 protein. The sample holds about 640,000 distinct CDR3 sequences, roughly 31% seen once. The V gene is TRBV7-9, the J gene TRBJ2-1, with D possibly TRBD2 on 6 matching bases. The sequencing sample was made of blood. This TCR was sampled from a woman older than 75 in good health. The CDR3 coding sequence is TGTGCCAGCAGTTCTCAGGGAGGCGAGCAGTTCTTC. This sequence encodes CASSSQGGEQFF.